This is a list of T cell receptor beta chains from one sample in a study of blood T cells in healthy people across ages. TCRdb redid the calling of the 5' RACE reads with MiXCR, one entry per CDR3 protein. The sample records roughly 560,000 distinct CDR3 sequences, 24% being singletons. The data also belong to a second study, concerning T cells of mothers and their children.

The sequencing sample was made of blood. These receptors were taken from a boy younger than 18 in good health. Both conserved end residues are part of each CDR3. The D gene is left open where the match is weak. Part of the rows lack a size; the others show once, few, many or a class for expanded clones.

d_call	v_call	clone_size	j_call	cdr3_nt	cdr3_aa
-	TRBV12-3/TRBV12-4	-	TRBJ2-7	TGTGCCAGCAGTCCAAATTCCCCAGGGCCCCTCTACGAGCAGTACTTC	CASSPNSPGPLYEQYF
TRBD2	TRBV20-1	-	TRBJ2-5	TGCAGTGCTAGGGCCGGGACTAGCGCCCAAGAGACCCAGTACTTC	CSARAGTSAQETQYF
-	TRBV7-9	few	TRBJ2-5	TGTGCCAGCAGCTTAGGAATCGGGCAGGGTCAGACCCAGTACTTC	CASSLGIGQGQTQYF
TRBD2	TRBV20-1	many	TRBJ2-1	TGCAGTGCCACGAGCGGGAGGGACTACAATGAGCAGTTCTTC	CSATSGRDYNEQFF
TRBD1	TRBV20-1	few	TRBJ1-5	TGCAGTGCTAGTCTGGACAGGGACAATCAGCCCCAGCATTTT	CSASLDRDNQPQHF
-	TRBV18	-	TRBJ2-5	TGTGCCAGCCCACCACCGGTTTCGGGGTTAAAAGAGACCCAGTACTTC	CASPPPVSGLKETQYF
-	TRBV21-1	few	TRBJ2-7	TGTGCCAGCAGAGGTACCTACGAGCAGTACTTC	CASRGTYEQYF
TRBD2	TRBV20-1	few	TRBJ2-1	TGCAGTGCTAGCGGGACTAGCGGGACCCTGAGCTCCTACAATGAGCAGTTCTTC	CSASGTSGTLSSYNEQFF
-	TRBV4-1	-	TRBJ2-1	TGCGCCAGCAGCCAACCGAGCGCACAGGATGAGCAGTTCTTC	CASSQPSAQDEQFF
-	TRBV20-1	-	TRBJ2-5	TGCAGTGCTCCCGCTAACCGGGAGACCCAGTACTTC	CSAPANRETQYF
-	TRBV11-2	-	TRBJ1-6	TGTGCCAGCAGGAGACAGTTGTCCCGGAGTTCACCCCTCCACTTT	CASRRQLSRSSPLHF
TRBD1	TRBV28	few	TRBJ2-7	TGTGCCAGCAGTTCAACTACCGGGACAGGGGTCTACGAGCAGTACTTC	CASSSTTGTGVYEQYF
-	TRBV3-1	few	TRBJ2-5	TGTGCCAGCAGCCAAGCGGGAGCAACCCACTTC	CASSQAGATHF
-	TRBV6-5	few	TRBJ1-4	TGTGCCAGCAGTTACTTTGGGGGAGGACGAGAAAAACTGTTTTTT	CASSYFGGGREKLFF
-	TRBV7-3	-	TRBJ1-5	TGTGCCAGCAGCTTAATTGAGGGACAGCCCCAGCATTTT	CASSLIEGQPQHF
-	TRBV27	few	TRBJ2-1	TGTGCCAGCAGTCAAGGCCCAGGTTTGCAGTTCTTC	CASSQGPGLQFF
-	TRBV14	-	TRBJ2-5	TGTGCCAGCAGCCAAGACTCGCGACTCCCAAACCGGCTGGCCCAGTACTTC	CASSQDSRLPNRLAQYF
-	TRBV7-6	-	TRBJ2-7	TGTGCCAGCAGCCAAACCCTTGGGACCGAGCAGTACTTC	CASSQTLGTEQYF